This T cell receptor (beta chain) was sequenced during a study of memory CD4+ T cells and cytomegalovirus serostatus. Single viable CD3+CD4+CD8-CD45RO+ cells were sorted as the memory CD4+ T cells. There are 14 residues in the CDR3. Germline values: CDR1 MDHEN, CDR2 SYDVKM. Trimming left V 6 bases short and J 8 bases short, with 19 bases between. Sequencing used immunoSEQ multiplex PCR; TCRdb keeps in-frame clones, though not all of them. The sample has 50,000 or so clones, about 83% seen once. What was sequenced was memory CD4+ T cells from blood. The receptor was derived from an adult in good health and CMV-seropositive. The chain combines TRBV28 with TRBJ1-2; tentatively, D is TRBD1 (6 bases). In nucleotides, the CDR3 is TGTGCCAGCAGCTCTCCCGACAGGTGGAGGGGCTACACCTTC. This codes for CASSSPDRWRGYTF.